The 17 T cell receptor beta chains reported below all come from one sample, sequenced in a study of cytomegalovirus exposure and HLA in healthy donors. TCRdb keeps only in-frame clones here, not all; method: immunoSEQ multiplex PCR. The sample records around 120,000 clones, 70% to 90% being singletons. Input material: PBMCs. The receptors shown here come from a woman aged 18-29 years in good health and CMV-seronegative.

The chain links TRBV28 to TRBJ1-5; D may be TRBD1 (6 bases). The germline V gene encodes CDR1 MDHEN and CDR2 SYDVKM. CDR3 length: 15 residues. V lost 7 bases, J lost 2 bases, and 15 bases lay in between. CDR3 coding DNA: TGTGCCAGCAAAACAGGGACCAGGGGCAATCAGCCCCAGCATTTT. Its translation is CASKTGTRGNQPQHF.

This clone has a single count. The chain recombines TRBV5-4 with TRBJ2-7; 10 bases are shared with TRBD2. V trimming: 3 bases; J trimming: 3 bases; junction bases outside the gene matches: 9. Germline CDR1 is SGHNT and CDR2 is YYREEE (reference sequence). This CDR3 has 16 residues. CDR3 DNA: TGTGCCAGCAGCTCGTTACTAGCGGGGAAGAGCTACGAGCAGTACTTC. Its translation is CASSSLLAGKSYEQYF.

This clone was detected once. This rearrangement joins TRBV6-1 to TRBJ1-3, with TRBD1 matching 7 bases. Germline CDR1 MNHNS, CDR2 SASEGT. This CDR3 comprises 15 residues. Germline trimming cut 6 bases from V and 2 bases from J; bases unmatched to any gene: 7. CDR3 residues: CASRETGLAGNTIYF. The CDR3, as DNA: TGTGCCAGCAGGGAGACAGGGTTGGCTGGAAACACCATATATTTT.

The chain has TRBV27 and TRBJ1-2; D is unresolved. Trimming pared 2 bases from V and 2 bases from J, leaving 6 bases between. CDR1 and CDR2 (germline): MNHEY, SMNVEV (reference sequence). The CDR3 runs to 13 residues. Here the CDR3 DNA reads TGTGCCAGCAGTTTAGCGGCAAACTATGGCTACACCTTC. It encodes CASSLAANYGYTF.

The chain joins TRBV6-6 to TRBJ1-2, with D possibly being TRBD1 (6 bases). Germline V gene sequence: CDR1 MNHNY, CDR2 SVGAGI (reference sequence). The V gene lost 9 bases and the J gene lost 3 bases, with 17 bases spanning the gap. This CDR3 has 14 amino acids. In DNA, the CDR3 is TGTGCCAGTCTCGGGGGGCGCGGGGACTATGGCTACACCTTC. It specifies CASLGGRGDYGYTF.

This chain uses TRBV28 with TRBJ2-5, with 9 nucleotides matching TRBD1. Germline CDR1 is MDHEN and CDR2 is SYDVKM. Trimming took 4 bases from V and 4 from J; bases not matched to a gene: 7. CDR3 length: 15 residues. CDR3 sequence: CASSSGTGRVETQYF. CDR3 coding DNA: TGTGCCAGCAGTTCCGGGACAGGGCGTGTAGAGACCCAGTACTTC.

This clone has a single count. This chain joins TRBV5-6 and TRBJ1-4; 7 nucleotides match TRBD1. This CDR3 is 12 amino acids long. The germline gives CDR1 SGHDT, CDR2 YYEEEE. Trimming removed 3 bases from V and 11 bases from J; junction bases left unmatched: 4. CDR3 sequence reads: CASSSGTVKLFF. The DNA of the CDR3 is TGTGCCAGCAGCTCCGGGACAGTGAAACTGTTTTTT.

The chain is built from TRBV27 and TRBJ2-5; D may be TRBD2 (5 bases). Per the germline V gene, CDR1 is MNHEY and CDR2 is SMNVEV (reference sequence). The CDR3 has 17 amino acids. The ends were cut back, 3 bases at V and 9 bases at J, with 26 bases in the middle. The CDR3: CASSFRFGPLGVLSQYF. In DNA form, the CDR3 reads TGTGCCAGCAGTTTTCGGTTTGGCCCACTGGGAGTATTGTCCCAGTACTTC.

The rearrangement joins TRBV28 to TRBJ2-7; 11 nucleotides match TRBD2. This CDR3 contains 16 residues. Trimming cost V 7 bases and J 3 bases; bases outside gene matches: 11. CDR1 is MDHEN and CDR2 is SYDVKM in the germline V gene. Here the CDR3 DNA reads TGTGCCAGCACTCCCAGCTTAGCGGGAGGGTTCTACGAGCAGTACTTC. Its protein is CASTPSLAGGFYEQYF.

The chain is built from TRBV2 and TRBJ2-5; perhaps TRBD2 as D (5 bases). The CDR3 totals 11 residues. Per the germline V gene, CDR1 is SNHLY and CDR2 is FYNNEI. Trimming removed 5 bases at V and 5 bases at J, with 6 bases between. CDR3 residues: CASSTRETQYF. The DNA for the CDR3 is TGTGCCAGCAGTACTAGGGAGACCCAGTACTTC.

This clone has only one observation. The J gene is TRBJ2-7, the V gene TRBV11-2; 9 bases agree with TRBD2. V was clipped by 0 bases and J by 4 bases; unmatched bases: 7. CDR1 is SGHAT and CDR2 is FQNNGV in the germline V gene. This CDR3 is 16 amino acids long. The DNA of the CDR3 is TGTGCCAGCAGCTTAGAAGTGGGACTAGCAGGTTACGAGCAGTACTTC. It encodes CASSLEVGLAGYEQYF.

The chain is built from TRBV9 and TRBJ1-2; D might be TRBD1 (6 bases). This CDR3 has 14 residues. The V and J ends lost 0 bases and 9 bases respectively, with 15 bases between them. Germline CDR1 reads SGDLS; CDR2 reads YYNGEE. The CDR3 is CASSVGGPTGSYTF. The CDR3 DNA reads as TGTGCCAGCAGCGTAGGGGGGCCCACTGGGAGCTACACCTTC.

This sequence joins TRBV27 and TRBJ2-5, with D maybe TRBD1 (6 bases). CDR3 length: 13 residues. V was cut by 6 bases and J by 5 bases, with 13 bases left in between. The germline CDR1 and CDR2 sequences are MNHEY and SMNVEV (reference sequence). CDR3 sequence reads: CASSSGVGETQYF. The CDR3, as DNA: TGTGCCAGCAGCTCAGGGGTAGGGGAGACCCAGTACTTC.

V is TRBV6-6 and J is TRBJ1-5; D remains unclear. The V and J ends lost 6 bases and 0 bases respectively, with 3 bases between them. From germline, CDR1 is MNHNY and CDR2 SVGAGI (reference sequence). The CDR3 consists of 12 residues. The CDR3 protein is CASSVSNQPQHF. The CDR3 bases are TGTGCCAGCAGCGTTAGCAATCAGCCCCAGCATTTT.

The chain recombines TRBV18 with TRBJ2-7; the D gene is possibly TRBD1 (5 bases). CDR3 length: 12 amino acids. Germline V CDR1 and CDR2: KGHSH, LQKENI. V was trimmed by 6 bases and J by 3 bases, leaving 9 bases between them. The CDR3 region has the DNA TGTGCCAGCTCGCCGACAGTCTACGAGCAGTACTTC. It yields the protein CASSPTVYEQYF.

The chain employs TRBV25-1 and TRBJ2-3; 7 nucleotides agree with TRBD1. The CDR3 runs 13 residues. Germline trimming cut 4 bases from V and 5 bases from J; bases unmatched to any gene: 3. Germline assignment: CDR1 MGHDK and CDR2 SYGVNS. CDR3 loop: CASSAGGEDTQYF. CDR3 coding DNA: TGTGCCAGCAGTGCAGGGGGAGAAGATACGCAGTATTTT.

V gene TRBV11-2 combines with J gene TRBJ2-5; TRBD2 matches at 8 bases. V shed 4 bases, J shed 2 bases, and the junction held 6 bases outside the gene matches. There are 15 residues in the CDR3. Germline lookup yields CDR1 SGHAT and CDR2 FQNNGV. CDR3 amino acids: CASSWASGGQETQYF. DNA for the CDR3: TGTGCCAGCAGCTGGGCCTCGGGGGGGCAAGAGACCCAGTACTTC.